Below, 22 T cell receptor beta chains from the same sample are listed, as sequenced in a study of blood T cell repertoires in COVID-19. TCRdb's copy holds only in-frame clones and misses some; the assay was immunoSEQ multiplex PCR. In the table there are 220,000 or so clones, around 87% of which are singletons. Sequencing used peripheral blood. These receptor sequences come from a woman between 45 and 60 years old with COVID-19, enrolled during active disease.

This clone was counted a few times. The rearrangement links TRBV19 to TRBJ1-5, with TRBD1 matching over 10 bases. In germline, CDR1 is LNHDA, CDR2 SQIVND (reference sequence). Trimming cost V 5 bases and J 5 bases; bases outside gene matches: 9. CDR3 length: 16 residues. The DNA of the CDR3 is TGTGCCAGTAGTGTCCTAACCGGGACAGGGGATCAGCCCCAGCATTTT. It codes for CASSVLTGTGDQPQHF.

Here the CDR3 DNA reads TGTGCCACCAGTGACCCTTACGGACTGTCGGGTACGCAGTATTTT. Protein: CATSDPYGLSGTQYF. J is TRBJ2-3 and V is TRBV24-1, with D possibly TRBD2 on 5 matching bases. Germline V CDR1 and CDR2: KGHDR, SFDVKD. V was cut by 4 bases and J by 8 bases, with 18 bases left in between. CDR3 length: 15 residues.

The gene calls are TRBV25-1 and TRBJ1-1; 8 bases map to TRBD1. J was trimmed by 0 bases and V by 2 bases; bases with no gene match: 2. The CDR3 runs 15 residues. The germline CDR1 and CDR2 sequences are MGHDK and SYGVNS. CDR3 bases: TGTGCCAGCAGTGAAACCAGGGGGCTGAACACTGAAGCTTTCTTT. Its translation is CASSETRGLNTEAFF.

This clone has just one count. V and J are TRBV5-4 and TRBJ2-1, with 8 bases that match TRBD2. Germline V gene sequence: CDR1 SGHNT, CDR2 YYREEE (reference sequence). J gave up 6 bases and V 5 bases, and 10 bases lay outside the gene matches. CDR3 size: 15 residues. This chain's CDR3 is CASSPQAGGTNEQFF. The CDR3 coding sequence is TGTGCCAGCAGTCCGCAGGCGGGGGGAACCAATGAGCAGTTCTTC.

The CDR3 here is CASGGRGFGYTF. CDR3 nucleotides: TGTGCCAGTGGCGGGAGAGGTTTCGGCTACACCTTC. The rearrangement uses TRBV25-1 and TRBJ1-2; D ambiguous. This CDR3 comprises 12 residues. V lost 9 bases, J lost 8 bases, and 16 bases lay in between. Germline CDR1 and CDR2: MGHDK and SYGVNS.

The V gene is TRBV6-5, the J gene TRBJ1-3, with TRBD1 as a possible D gene (5 bases). CDR1 is MNHEY and CDR2 is SVGAGI in the germline V gene. This CDR3 comprises 14 residues. The V end lost 10 bases, the J end lost 4 bases, and 17 bases lay between the germline ends. CDR3 DNA: TGTGCCAACCTCAGGGATCCACCCGGAAACACCATATATTTT. Translated: CANLRDPPGNTIYF.

The rearrangement links TRBV6-6 to TRBJ2-7; D is possibly TRBD1 (7 bases). V lost 5 bases, J lost 8 bases, and 31 bases lay in between. CDR3 length: 18 residues. CDR1 and CDR2 (germline): MNHNY, SVGAGI (reference sequence). The CDR3 nucleotides read TGTGCCAGCAGTCCCACCCAGGGGGGCGCACGCCAGGGAGTCAAGCAGTACTTC. This gives the protein CASSPTQGGARQGVKQYF.

The chain uses TRBV27 and TRBJ2-5; 9 bases are shared with TRBD2. This CDR3 is built from 20 residues. Losses at the gene ends were 5 bases for V and 2 bases for J; bases not matched to a gene: 21. Germline loops: CDR1 MNHEY, CDR2 SMNVEV (reference sequence). CDR3 in amino acids: CASSTPTRGGARGIQETQYF. In nucleotides, the CDR3 is TGTGCCAGCAGTACCCCGACTCGCGGGGGGGCCCGAGGGATACAAGAGACCCAGTACTTC.

The rearrangement uses TRBV3-1 (or the pseudogene TRBV3-2) and TRBJ2-3, with TRBD1 identical over 7 bases. Per germline, CDR1 LGHDT and CDR2 YNNKEL (reference sequence). Losses at the gene ends were 4 bases for V and 1 base for J; bases not matched to a gene: 8. The CDR3 consists of 16 residues. DNA for the CDR3: TGTGCCAGCAGCCGATTAAATACAGGGGGCACAGATACGCAGTATTTT. It specifies CASSRLNTGGTDTQYF.

V and J are TRBV19 and TRBJ2-6; 9 bases line up with TRBD1. Germline V CDR1 and CDR2: LNHDA, SQIVND (reference sequence). The CDR3 is 17 amino acids. After removal of 5 bases from V and 0 bases from J, the junction contained 5 bases not matched to a gene. The CDR3 nucleotides are TGTGCCAGTAGTCCCGACAGGGGGTTCTCTGGGGCCAACGTCCTGACTTTC. Protein product: CASSPDRGFSGANVLTF.

The chain joins TRBV4-1 to TRBJ1-5, with TRBD1 identical over 7 bases. The CDR3 spans 16 residues. CDR1 is MGHRA and CDR2 is YSYEKL in the germline V gene. After removal of 3 bases from V and 1 base from J, the junction contained 6 bases not matched to a gene. The CDR3 here is CASSHSGTDSNQPQHF. The CDR3 DNA reads as TGCGCCAGCAGCCATTCCGGGACAGACAGCAATCAGCCCCAGCATTTT.

This rearrangement joins TRBV24-1 to TRBJ2-3; 9 bases fit TRBD2. The V gene end was trimmed by 6 bases and the J gene end by 6 bases; junction bases not matched to a gene: 6. The CDR3 extends over 14 amino acids. Germline V gene sequence: CDR1 KGHDR, CDR2 SFDVKD. CDR3 sequence reads: CATSKAGGGDTQYF. In DNA, the CDR3 is TGTGCCACCAGTAAAGCGGGGGGCGGTGATACGCAGTATTTT.

The chain uses TRBV6-6 and TRBJ1-1; D is perhaps TRBD1 (5 bases). Germline CDR1 and CDR2: MNHNY and SVGAGI (reference sequence). V lost 6 bases and J 11 bases, leaving 19 bases between the germline ends. CDR3 size: 13 residues. This CDR3 is CASSLGPLGRAFF. The CDR3 region has the DNA TGTGCCAGCAGCCTTGGGCCTTTGGGGCGGGCTTTCTTT.

V and J are TRBV7-2 and TRBJ2-7; D gene uncertain. CDR1 is SGHTA and CDR2 is FQGNSA in the germline V gene. The CDR3 covers 13 residues. The V and J ends lost 1 base and 1 base respectively, with 5 bases between them. The CDR3 region has the DNA TGTGCCAGCAGCTTAGTTCAGTCCTACGAGCAGTACGTC. Encoded protein: CASSLVQSYEQYV.

The chain uses TRBV5-4 and TRBJ1-6, with 8 bases fitting TRBD1. The CDR3 is made up of 15 amino acids. V was pared by 4 bases and J by 5 bases, with 5 bases of the junction left unmatched. The germline CDR1 and CDR2 sequences are SGHNT and YYREEE (reference sequence). The CDR3 protein is CASSLGTGHNSPLHF. Here the CDR3 DNA reads TGTGCCAGCAGCCTGGGGACAGGCCATAATTCACCCCTCCACTTT.

The chain recombines TRBV5-6 with TRBJ2-4; weak D call: TRBD2 (9 bases). CDR3 length: 18 amino acids. Per germline, CDR1 SGHDT and CDR2 YYEEEE. Trimming stripped 3 bases from V and 8 bases from J, with 27 bases between. The CDR3 nucleotides are TGTGCCAGCAGCTCGCCCAAGAGGGACAGGCGGGAGGGTTACATTCAGTACTTC. Its translation: CASSSPKRDRREGYIQYF.

This chain connects TRBV9 to TRBJ2-2; the match to TRBD2 covers 7 bases. Germline CDR1 SGDLS, CDR2 YYNGEE. Trimming removed 0 bases from V and 4 bases from J; junction bases left unmatched: 6. The CDR3 is made up of 16 amino acids. The CDR3 sequence: CASSVASGEGTGELFF. The CDR3 bases are TGTGCCAGCAGCGTAGCTTCGGGGGAGGGCACCGGGGAGCTGTTTTTT.

The rearrangement joins TRBV9 to TRBJ1-3; 7 bases line up with TRBD1. Germline V gene lookup returns CDR1 SGDLS and CDR2 YYNGEE. This CDR3 has 14 residues. With V trimmed by 6 bases and J by 0 bases, 3 bases remained unmatched. The CDR3 DNA is TGTGCCAGCACCCCAGGGGGCTCTGGAAACACCATATATTTT. The encoded protein is CASTPGGSGNTIYF. Supplemented by reference TRBV9 and TRBJ1-3, the full variable domain reads DSGVTQTPKHLITATGQRVTLRCSPRSGDLSVYWYQQSLDQGLQFLIQYYNGEERAKGNILERFSAQQFPDLHSELNLSSLELGDSALYFCASTPGGSGNTIYFGEGSWLTVV.

The chain links TRBV7-7 to TRBJ2-2, with 10 bases lining up with TRBD1. V gave up 8 bases and J gave up 3 bases; unmatched junction bases: 3. In germline, CDR1 is SSHAT, CDR2 FNYEAQ (reference sequence). There are 14 residues in the CDR3. The CDR3 DNA reads TGTGCCAGCGCCGGGACAGGGGACACCGGGGAGCTGTTTTTT. Translated, it gives CASAGTGDTGELFF.

The CDR3, as DNA: TGTGCCAGCAGTATAAAGGGACAGGGGGGAGATACGCAGTATTTT. As protein: CASSIKGQGGDTQYF. This sequence joins TRBV27 and TRBJ2-3; the match to TRBD1 covers 11 bases. Trimming removed 5 bases from V and 5 bases from J; junction bases left unmatched: 6. Germline V CDR1 and CDR2: MNHEY, SMNVEV (reference sequence). The CDR3 is 15 residues long.

The rearrangement links TRBV11-3 to TRBJ2-1; possible D gene TRBD2, 6 bases. The CDR3 totals 15 residues. Trimming left V 1 base short and J 4 bases short, with 11 bases between. Germline CDR1 is SGHNT and CDR2 is YENEEA. Here the CDR3 reads CASSLGRGLYNEQFF. The CDR3 nucleotides are TGTGCCAGCAGCTTAGGACGGGGGTTATACAATGAGCAGTTCTTC.

V usage is TRBV19 and J usage is TRBJ2-5; D perhaps matches TRBD1 (5 bases). In germline, CDR1 is LNHDA, CDR2 SQIVND (reference sequence). The CDR3 has 13 residues. V gave up 8 bases and J gave up 5 bases, with 15 bases separating them. CDR3 region: CASSTGRVETQYF. The CDR3 DNA reads as TGTGCCAGTTCCACAGGACGGGTGGAGACCCAGTACTTC.